A selection of T cell receptor beta chains follows, all from one sample in a study of OX40 agonist ivuxolimab in advanced cancers. Clones were sequenced by immunoSEQ multiplex PCR, and TCRdb holds only the in-frame ones, with some missing. This sample yields around 49,000 clones, of which roughly 79% are seen a single time; roughly 7.9% belongs to the top ten. Source: CD4+ or CD8+ T cells sorted from blood, taken in a trial of the OX40 agonist ivuxolimab. The receptors here all came from an adult with an advanced solid tumor such as melanoma, head and neck, liver or kidney cancer. Both conserved end residues are trimmed from each CDR3.

V gene | CDR3 protein
TRBV7-9 | ASSPLGRDNEKLF
TRBV5-1 | ASSLVSPGKRDTQY
TRBV11-2 | ASSSRLAKNIQY
TRBV5-4 | ASSRAGDRYNEQF
TRBV29-1 | SVEDVSEQY
TRBV4-1 | ASSQEVVPVRGYT
TRBV2 | ASSQGLAGVREQY
TRBV27 | ASSSGQFSQPQH
TRBV5-1 | ASSLVVAGAYEQY
TRBV30 | AWMFGLAGASGELF
TRBV19 | ASTFSGTWSDTQY
TRBV19 | ASRASGTQY
TRBV7-9 | ASSLEGARLAGEQY
TRBV2 | ASRGTGGEKLF
TRBV9 | ASSVFGPGEQY
TRBV30 | AWRRRAGELF
TRBV5-1 | ASSWDLYNEQF
TRBV6-5 | ASSYENTGELF
TRBV5-4 | ASSLGAGGPSSYEQY
TRBV6-6 | ASSYGGTEAF
TRBV5-3 | ARSCRTKQF
TRBV12-5 | ASGLVATPTDTQY
TRBV19 | ASSIVDRGPGEQY
TRBV7-8 | ASSLAGLNTEAF
TRBV6-1 | ASSEARGNQPQH
TRBV11-2 | ASTGGVQGTDTQY
TRBV5-1 | ASSPVPRTERRSSPLH
TRBV4-1 | ASSQGPSMNEKLF
TRBV29-1 | SVRGGVEYGYT
TRBV27 | ASSFWGGGQDTQY
TRBV11-2 | ASSLVTGAFAEAF
TRBV10-3 | AISESGGHNEKLF
TRBV6-6 | ASSSYTGGLYQPQH
TRBV9 | ASSAGVGTSGIQGDIQY
TRBV6-5 | ASSWTGEQYEQY
TRBV2 | ASSEKTEAF
TRBV29-1 | SVRTGGYYEQY
TRBV12-5 | ASGLVRTYGPYGYT
TRBV19 | ASSIDGDYGYT
TRBV27 | ASSLKGVAGNQPQH
TRBV10-1 | ASSVVASLNTEAF
TRBV6-6 | ASSYSTEPINYGYT
TRBV29-1 | SADPGTDNEQF
TRBV19 | ASSIRGATTRSYNEQF
TRBV5-6 | ASSLRRSPIGGYT
TRBV19 | ASTEGGGVEKLF
TRBV5-5 | ASSLNRAYEQY
TRBV19 | ASSIQTGTVGNTIY
TRBV5-6 | ASSLVGDSSTDTQY
TRBV2 | ASQYRQFRTSYEQY
TRBV5-1 | ASSLLGNTEAF
TRBV5-1 | ASSLVGVFNTEAF
TRBV5-6 | ASSLADRGKEETQY
TRBV7-2 | ASSATGGYQPQH
TRBV5-6 | ASRRDITGELF